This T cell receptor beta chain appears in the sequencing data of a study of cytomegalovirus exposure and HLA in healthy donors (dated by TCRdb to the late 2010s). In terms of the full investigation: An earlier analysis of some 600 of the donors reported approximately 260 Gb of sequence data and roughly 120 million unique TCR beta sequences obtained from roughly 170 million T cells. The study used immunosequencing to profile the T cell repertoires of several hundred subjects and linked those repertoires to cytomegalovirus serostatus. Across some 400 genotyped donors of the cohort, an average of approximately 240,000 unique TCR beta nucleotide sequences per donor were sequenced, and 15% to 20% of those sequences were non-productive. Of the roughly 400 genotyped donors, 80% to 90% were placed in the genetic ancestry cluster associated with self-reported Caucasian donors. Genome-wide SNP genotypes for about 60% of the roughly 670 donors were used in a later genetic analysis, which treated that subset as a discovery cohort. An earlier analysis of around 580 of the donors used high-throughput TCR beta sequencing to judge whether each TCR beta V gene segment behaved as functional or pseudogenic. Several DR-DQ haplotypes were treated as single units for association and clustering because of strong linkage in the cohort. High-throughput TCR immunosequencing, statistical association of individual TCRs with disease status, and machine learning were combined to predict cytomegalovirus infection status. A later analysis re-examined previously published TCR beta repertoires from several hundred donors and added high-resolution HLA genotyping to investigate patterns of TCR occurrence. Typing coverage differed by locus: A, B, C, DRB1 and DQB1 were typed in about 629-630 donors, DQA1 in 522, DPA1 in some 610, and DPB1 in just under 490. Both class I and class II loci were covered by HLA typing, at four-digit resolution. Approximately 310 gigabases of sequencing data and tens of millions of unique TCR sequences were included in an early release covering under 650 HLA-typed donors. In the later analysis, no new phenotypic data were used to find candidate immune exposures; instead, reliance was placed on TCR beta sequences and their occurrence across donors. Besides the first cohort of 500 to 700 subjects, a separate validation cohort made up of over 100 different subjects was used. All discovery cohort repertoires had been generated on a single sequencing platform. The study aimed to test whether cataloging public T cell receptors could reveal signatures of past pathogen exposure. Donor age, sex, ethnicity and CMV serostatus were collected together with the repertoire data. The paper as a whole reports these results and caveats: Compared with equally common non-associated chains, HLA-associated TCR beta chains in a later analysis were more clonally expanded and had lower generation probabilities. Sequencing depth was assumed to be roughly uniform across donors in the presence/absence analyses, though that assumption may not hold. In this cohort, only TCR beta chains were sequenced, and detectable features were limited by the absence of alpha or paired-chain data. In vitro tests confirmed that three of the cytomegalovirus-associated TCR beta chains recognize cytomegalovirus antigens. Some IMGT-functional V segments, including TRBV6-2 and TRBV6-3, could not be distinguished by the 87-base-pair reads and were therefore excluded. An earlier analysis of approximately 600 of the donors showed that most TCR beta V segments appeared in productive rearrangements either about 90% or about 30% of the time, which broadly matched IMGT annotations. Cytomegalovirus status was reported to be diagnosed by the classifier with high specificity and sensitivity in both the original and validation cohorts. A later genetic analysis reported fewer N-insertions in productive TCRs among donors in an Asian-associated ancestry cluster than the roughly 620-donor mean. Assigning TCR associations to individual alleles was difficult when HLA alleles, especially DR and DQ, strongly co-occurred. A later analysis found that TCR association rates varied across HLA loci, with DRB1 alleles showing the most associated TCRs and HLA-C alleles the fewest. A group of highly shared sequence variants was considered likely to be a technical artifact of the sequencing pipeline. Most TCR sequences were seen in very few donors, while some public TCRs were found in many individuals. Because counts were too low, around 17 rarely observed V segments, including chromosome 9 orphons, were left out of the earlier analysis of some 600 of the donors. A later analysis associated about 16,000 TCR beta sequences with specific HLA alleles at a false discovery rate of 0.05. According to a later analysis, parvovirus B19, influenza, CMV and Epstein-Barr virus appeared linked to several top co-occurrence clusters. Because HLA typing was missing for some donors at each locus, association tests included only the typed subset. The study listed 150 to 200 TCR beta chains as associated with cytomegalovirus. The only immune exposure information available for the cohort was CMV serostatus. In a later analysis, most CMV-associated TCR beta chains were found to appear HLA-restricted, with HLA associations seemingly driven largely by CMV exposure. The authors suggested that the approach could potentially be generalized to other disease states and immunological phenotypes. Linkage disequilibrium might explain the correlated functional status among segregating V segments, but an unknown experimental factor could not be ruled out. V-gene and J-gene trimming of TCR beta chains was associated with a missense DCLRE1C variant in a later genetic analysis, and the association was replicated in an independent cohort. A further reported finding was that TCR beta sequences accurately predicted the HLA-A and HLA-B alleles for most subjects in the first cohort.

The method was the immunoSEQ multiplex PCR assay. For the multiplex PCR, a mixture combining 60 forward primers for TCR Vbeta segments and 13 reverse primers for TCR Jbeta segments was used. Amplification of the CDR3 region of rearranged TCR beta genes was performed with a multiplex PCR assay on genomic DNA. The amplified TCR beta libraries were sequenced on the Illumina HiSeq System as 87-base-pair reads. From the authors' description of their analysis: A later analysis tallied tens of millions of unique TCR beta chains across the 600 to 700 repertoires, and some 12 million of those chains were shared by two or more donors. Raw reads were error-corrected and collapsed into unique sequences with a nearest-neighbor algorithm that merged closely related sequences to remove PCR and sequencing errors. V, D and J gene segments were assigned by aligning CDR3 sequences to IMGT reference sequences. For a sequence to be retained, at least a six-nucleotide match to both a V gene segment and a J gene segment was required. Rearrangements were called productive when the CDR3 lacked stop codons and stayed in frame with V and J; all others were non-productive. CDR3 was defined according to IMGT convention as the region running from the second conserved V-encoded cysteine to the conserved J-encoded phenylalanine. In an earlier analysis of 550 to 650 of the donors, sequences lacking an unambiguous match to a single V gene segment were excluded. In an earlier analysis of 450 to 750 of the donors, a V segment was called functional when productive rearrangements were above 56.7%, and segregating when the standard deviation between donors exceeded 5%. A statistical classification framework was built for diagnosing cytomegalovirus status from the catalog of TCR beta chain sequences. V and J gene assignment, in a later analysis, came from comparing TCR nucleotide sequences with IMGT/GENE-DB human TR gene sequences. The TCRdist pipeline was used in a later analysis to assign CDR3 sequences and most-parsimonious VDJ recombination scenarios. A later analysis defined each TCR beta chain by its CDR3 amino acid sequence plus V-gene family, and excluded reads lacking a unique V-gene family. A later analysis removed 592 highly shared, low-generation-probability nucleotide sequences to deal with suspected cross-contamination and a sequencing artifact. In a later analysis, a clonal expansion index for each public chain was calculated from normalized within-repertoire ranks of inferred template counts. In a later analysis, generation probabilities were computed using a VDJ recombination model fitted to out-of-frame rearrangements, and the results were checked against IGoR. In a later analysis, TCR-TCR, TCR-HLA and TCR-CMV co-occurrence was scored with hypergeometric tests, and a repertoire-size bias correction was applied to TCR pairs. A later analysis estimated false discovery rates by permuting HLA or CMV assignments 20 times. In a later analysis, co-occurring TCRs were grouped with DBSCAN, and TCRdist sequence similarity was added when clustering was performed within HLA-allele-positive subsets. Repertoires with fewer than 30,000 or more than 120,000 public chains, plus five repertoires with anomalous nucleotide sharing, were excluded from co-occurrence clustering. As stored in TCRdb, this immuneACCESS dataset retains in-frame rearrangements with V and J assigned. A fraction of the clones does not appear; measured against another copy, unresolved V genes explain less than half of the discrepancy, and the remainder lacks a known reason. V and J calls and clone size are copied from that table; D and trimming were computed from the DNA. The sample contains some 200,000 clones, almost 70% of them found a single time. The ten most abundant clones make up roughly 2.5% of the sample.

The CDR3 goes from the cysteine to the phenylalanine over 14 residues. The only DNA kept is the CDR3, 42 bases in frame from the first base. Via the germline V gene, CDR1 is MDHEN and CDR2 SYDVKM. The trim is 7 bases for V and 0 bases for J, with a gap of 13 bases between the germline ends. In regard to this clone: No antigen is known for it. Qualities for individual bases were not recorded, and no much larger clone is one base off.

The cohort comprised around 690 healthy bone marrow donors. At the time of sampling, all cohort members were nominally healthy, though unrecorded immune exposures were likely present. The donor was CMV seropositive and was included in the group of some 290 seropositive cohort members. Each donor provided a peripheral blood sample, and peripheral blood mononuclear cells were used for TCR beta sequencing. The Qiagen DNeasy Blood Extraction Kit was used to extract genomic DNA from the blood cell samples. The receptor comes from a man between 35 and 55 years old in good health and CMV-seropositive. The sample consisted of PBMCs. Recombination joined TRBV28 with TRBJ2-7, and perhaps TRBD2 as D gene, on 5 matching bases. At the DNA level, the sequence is TGTGCCAGCACCTCTCCGGGGAGCTCCTACGAGCAGTACTTC. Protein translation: CASTSPGSSYEQYF.